These 29 T cell receptor beta chains share one sample of origin, sequenced in a study of patients and donors after allogeneic stem cell transplantation. A single record per CDR3 protein comes from TCRdb applying MiXCR to the RT-PCR reads. The data show roughly 940,000 distinct CDR3 sequences, about a sixth seen once. Sample: blood, either unsorted or a sorted T cell fraction (not recorded which). Receptors originate from a human donor who was either an allogeneic HSCT recipient or a stem cell or donor lymphocyte infusion donor (not recorded which). It is not recorded whose cells these are; they may come from a transplant donor.

The rearrangement joins TRBV7-2 to TRBJ1-2; possibly TRBD1 for D (5 bases). Deletions cut 0 bases from V and 9 bases from J, with 23 bases between. The CDR3 has 17 amino acids. Germline values: CDR1 SGHTA, CDR2 FQGNSA. CDR3: CASSLALWGPRPPSYTF. CDR3 nucleotide sequence: TGTGCCAGCAGCTTAGCGCTTTGGGGACCTCGTCCACCAAGCTACACCTTC.

This clonotype was recorded a few times. V and J are TRBV5-1 and TRBJ2-1; D is unresolved. Germline CDR1 is SGHRS and CDR2 is YFSETQ. The CDR3 is 11 amino acids. V was shortened by 4 bases and J by 8 bases, with 7 bases between the two germline ends. DNA for the CDR3: TGCGCCAGCAGCGAGGCGGATGAGCAGTTCTTC. Its translation: CASSEADEQFF.

V gene TRBV20-1 combines with J gene TRBJ1-5; no reliable D call. Looked up from germline, CDR1 is DFQATT and CDR2 is SNEGSKA (reference sequence). The V gene lost 5 bases and the J gene lost 3 bases, with 20 bases spanning the gap. This CDR3 has 16 residues. CDR3: CSALTIGRSLNQPQHF. The CDR3 DNA sequence: TGCAGTGCTTTAACCATAGGGCGATCCCTCAATCAGCCCCAGCATTTT.

Many counts were recorded for this clonotype. The chain joins TRBV6-1 to TRBJ1-3, with D perhaps TRBD1 (6 bases). V lost 8 bases to trimming and J lost 2 bases, with 10 bases between them. The germline gives CDR1 MNHNS, CDR2 SASEGT. The CDR3 has 13 amino acids. The chain's CDR3 is CASRGTPGNTIYF. CDR3 sequence (DNA): TGTGCCAGCCGGGGGACACCTGGAAACACCATATATTTT.

The chain employs TRBV7-3 and TRBJ2-1, with 10 bases matching TRBD2. This CDR3 comprises 16 residues. J gave up 6 bases and V 4 bases, and 9 bases lay outside the gene matches. Looked up from germline, CDR1 is SGHTA and CDR2 is FQGTGA. The CDR3 DNA reads as TGTGCCAGCAGCTCAGAGCGGGGGGGCTGGGCCAATGAGCAGTTCTTC. It is translated as CASSSERGGWANEQFF.

This clonotype was seen a handful of times. V is TRBV29-1 and J is TRBJ1-2; 7 bases map to TRBD1. V lost 2 bases and J lost 2; bases outside the gene matches: 8. The germline CDR1 and CDR2 sequences are SQVTM and ANQGSEA. The CDR3 sequence is 15 residues long. This chain's CDR3 is CSVEPSGQLNYGYTF. The DNA of the CDR3 is TGCAGCGTTGAACCCTCGGGACAGCTGAACTATGGCTACACCTTC.

CDR3 in amino acids: CASSLESISGLFF. CDR3 sequence (DNA): TGTGCCAGCAGCTTAGAGAGCATTTCCGGGCTGTTTTTT. The chain employs TRBV7-2 and TRBJ2-2; unclear D gene. The V and J ends lost 1 base and 13 bases respectively, with 13 bases between them. The CDR3 sequence is 13 residues long. In germline, CDR1 is SGHTA, CDR2 FQGNSA.

This rearrangement joins TRBV6-5 to TRBJ1-1, with D unresolved. This CDR3 contains 17 residues. In germline, CDR1 is MNHEY, CDR2 SVGAGI. V was shortened by 2 bases and J by 1 base, with 17 bases between the two germline ends. The CDR3 loop is CASSYAQSNRGNTEAFF. DNA of the CDR3: TGTGCCAGCAGTTACGCGCAGTCCAACCGTGGGAACACTGAAGCTTTCTTT.

This clonotype appeared a few times. The J gene is TRBJ1-3, the V gene TRBV6-1; D call uncertain. There are 15 residues in the CDR3. Germline V CDR1 and CDR2: MNHNS, SASEGT. The germline V and J ends were trimmed by 6 bases and 2 bases, with 14 bases remaining between them. The CDR3 sequence: CASSTAIGTGNTIYF. The CDR3 DNA reads TGTGCCAGCAGCACGGCAATCGGGACTGGAAACACCATATATTTT.

This sequence joins TRBV5-1 and TRBJ2-7; 10 positions agree with TRBD1. V shed 3 bases and J 3 bases; nucleotides not matched to a gene: 3. CDR3 length equals 14 residues. Germline CDR1 is SGHRS and CDR2 is YFSETQ. CDR3 sequence: CASSWGQGIYEQYF. Here the CDR3 DNA reads TGCGCCAGCAGCTGGGGACAGGGGATCTACGAGCAGTACTTC. The whole variable domain, filled in from reference TRBV5-1 and TRBJ2-7, reads KAGVTQTPRYLIKTRGQQVTLSCSPISGHRSVSWYQQTPGQGLQFLFEYFSETQRNKGNFPGRFSGRQFSNSRSEMNVSTLELGDSALYLCASSWGQGIYEQYFGPGTRLTVT.

This clonotype has more than one count but fewer than ten. This chain uses TRBV5-1 with TRBJ2-3; D call uncertain. CDR1 and CDR2 from the germline V gene are SGHRS and YFSETQ. The CDR3 runs 14 residues. V gave up 8 bases and J gave up 1 base, with 14 bases separating them. In nucleotides, the CDR3 is TGCGCCAGTTCCTCTTATTCTGGCACAGATACGCAGTATTTT. This sequence encodes CASSSYSGTDTQYF.

V gene TRBV24-1 combines with J gene TRBJ2-6; D call uncertain. Germline V gene lookup returns CDR1 KGHDR and CDR2 SFDVKD. V dropped 6 bases and J dropped 0 bases, with 11 bases sitting between them. This CDR3 contains 16 residues. The CDR3 region has the DNA TGTGCCACCAGTAATGGCGGACGCTCTGGGGCCAACGTCCTGACTTTC. Encoded protein: CATSNGGRSGANVLTF.

Worth noting for this clonotype: At one of its ends the junction is not consistent with the germline gene, which may arise from a read error. The gene calls are TRBV12-3 or TRBV12-4 and TRBJ1-2; D might be TRBD1 (5 bases). The CDR3 consists of 10 residues. The CDR3 nucleotides are TGTGCCAGCAACTGGGGGACGCCTTCCTTT. Encoded protein: CASNWGTPSF.

The rearrangement uses TRBV2 and TRBJ1-1, with D hard to call. The CDR3 is made up of 12 amino acids. Germline V gives CDR1 SNHLY, CDR2 FYNNEI. Deletions cut 4 bases from V and 6 bases from J, with 9 bases between. The CDR3 nucleotides are TGTGCCAGCAGTGTGATCTTGGCTGAAGCTTTCTTT. Protein: CASSVILAEAFF.

The V call is TRBV6-5, the J call TRBJ1-2; a possible D gene is TRBD1 (5 bases). Trimming shortened V by 2 bases and J by 8 bases, and 9 bases separated the two germline ends. The CDR3 covers 12 residues. CDR1 and CDR2 from the germline V gene are MNHEY and SVGAGI. The CDR3 DNA reads as TGTGCCAGCAGTTACGTAGGGGAAGGCTACACCTTC. This translates into CASSYVGEGYTF.

This clonotype has just a few counts. This chain connects TRBV5-1 to TRBJ2-3, with D unclear. Germline V lookup: CDR1 SGHRS, CDR2 YFSETQ. Trimming removed 0 bases at V and 3 bases at J, with 14 bases between. The length of the CDR3 is 16 residues. The chain's CDR3 is CASSLADEASTDTQYF. The CDR3 DNA follows: TGCGCCAGCAGCTTGGCCGATGAAGCTAGTACAGATACGCAGTATTTT. The full variable domain, completed using reference TRBV5-1 and TRBJ2-3, is KAGVTQTPRYLIKTRGQQVTLSCSPISGHRSVSWYQQTPGQGLQFLFEYFSETQRNKGNFPGRFSGRQFSNSRSEMNVSTLELGDSALYLCASSLADEASTDTQYFGPGTRLTVL.

The chain joins TRBV12-5 to TRBJ2-1; D unclear. Deletions cut 2 bases from V and 0 bases from J, with 8 bases between. CDR3 size: 15 residues. Germline loops: CDR1 LGHNT, CDR2 FRNRAP. CDR3 region: CASGLRSVSYNEQFF. The CDR3 DNA reads as TGTGCTAGTGGTTTGAGATCCGTCTCCTACAATGAGCAGTTCTTC.

This sequence joins TRBV20-1 and TRBJ2-7; D perhaps matches TRBD2 (5 bases). Trimming took 1 base from V and 5 from J, leaving 15 bases between them. CDR1 and CDR2 from the germline V gene are DFQATT and SNEGSKA (reference sequence). The CDR3 contains 14 residues. DNA for the CDR3: TGCAGTGCTAGAGTTGGGGAGTTTGGGAACGAGCAGTACTTC. Residues: CSARVGEFGNEQYF.

Regarding this clonotype: A much larger clone sits a single nucleotide away, making a read error possible. The CDR3, as DNA: TGTGCCAGCAGTGAAGACTACGAGCAGTACTTC. Its protein is CASSEDYEQYF. The gene calls are TRBV6-1 and TRBJ2-7; D not resolved. The germline V and J ends were trimmed by 1 base and 3 bases, with 1 base remaining between them. The CDR3 extends over 11 amino acids. Germline V lookup: CDR1 MNHNS, CDR2 SASEGT.

This clonotype was found many times. The V gene is TRBV12-3 or TRBV12-4, the J gene TRBJ2-4; tentative D call: TRBD2 (6 bases). CDR3 size: 14 residues. Trimming removed 3 bases from V and 3 bases from J, with 9 bases in between. CDR3 coding DNA: TGTGCCAGCAGTTTTATGGGGGGCAAAAACATTCAGTACTTC. It codes for CASSFMGGKNIQYF.

This clonotype has at least ten counts. The chain uses TRBV6-2 or TRBV6-3 and TRBJ1-1; D is ambiguous. Germline assignment: CDR1 MNHEY and CDR2 SVGEGT. The CDR3 spans 11 residues. V lost 4 bases to trimming and J lost 7 bases, with 7 bases between them. The CDR3 region has the DNA TGTGCCAGCAGTTTCGGAATTGAAGCTTTCTTT. Its protein product is CASSFGIEAFF.

This clonotype was seen ten or more times. Here the CDR3 DNA reads TGTGCCAGCAGTTTATATGGACCCTATAATGAAAAACTGTTTTTT. It specifies CASSLYGPYNEKLFF. V gene TRBV12-3 or TRBV12-4 combines with J gene TRBJ1-4; D is unclear. V lost 2 bases and J lost 4, with 11 bases in between. The CDR3 is made up of 15 amino acids.

This clonotype was seen at least ten times. This sequence joins TRBV5-1 and TRBJ2-7; a possible D gene is TRBD2 (6 bases). CDR1 SGHRS and CDR2 YFSETQ come from the germline V gene. Between the trimmed V and J ends, which lost 4 bases and 4 bases, there was a span of 9 bases. The CDR3 length is 12 residues. CDR3 region: CASSNRGYEQYF. The CDR3, as DNA: TGCGCCAGCAGCAACCGGGGGTACGAGCAGTACTTC.

V is TRBV7-2 and J is TRBJ2-7; 8 positions agree with TRBD2. This CDR3 has 16 residues. V trimming: 5 bases; J trimming: 5 bases; junction bases outside the gene matches: 14. Germline V gene data show CDR1 as SGHTA and CDR2 as FQGNSA. CDR3 region: CASSSRGVSGRNEQYF. The CDR3 DNA reads TGTGCCAGCAGCAGCCGAGGAGTCAGCGGGAGAAACGAGCAGTACTTC.

This chain links TRBV5-1 with TRBJ1-3; 8 bases are a match to TRBD1. The CDR3 runs 15 residues. V was clipped by 4 bases and J by 4 bases; unmatched bases: 7. Germline V lookup: CDR1 SGHRS, CDR2 YFSETQ. The CDR3 protein is CASSAEGQGGNTIYF. The CDR3 nucleotides read TGCGCCAGCAGCGCTGAAGGACAGGGCGGAAACACCATATATTTT. Together with reference TRBV5-1 and TRBJ1-3, the CDR3 gives the full variable domain: KAGVTQTPRYLIKTRGQQVTLSCSPISGHRSVSWYQQTPGQGLQFLFEYFSETQRNKGNFPGRFSGRQFSNSRSEMNVSTLELGDSALYLCASSAEGQGGNTIYFGEGSWLTVV.

This clonotype was observed at least ten times. V and J are TRBV12-3 or TRBV12-4 and TRBJ2-3; either TRBD1 or TRBD2 may fit D (6 bases each). V dropped 0 bases and J dropped 7 bases, with 14 bases sitting between them. The length of the CDR3 is 15 residues. The DNA for the CDR3 is TGTGCCAGCAGTTTAGCGGGGTCCGGGGGCTATACGCAGTATTTT. Translating gives CASSLAGSGGYTQYF.

There are a few counts of this clonotype. The chain has TRBV12-3 or TRBV12-4 and TRBJ2-5; 10 positions agree with TRBD2. This CDR3 spans 14 amino acids. J lost 1 base, V lost 9 bases, and 5 bases had no gene match. The CDR3 here is CASRTSGFQETQYF. The CDR3 coding sequence is TGTGCCAGTCGGACTAGCGGTTTCCAAGAGACCCAGTACTTC.

V gene TRBV18 combines with J gene TRBJ2-1; 9 nucleotides match TRBD2. The CDR3 length is 15 residues. CDR1 is KGHSH and CDR2 is LQKENI in the germline V gene. Trimming cost V 3 bases and J 4 bases; bases outside gene matches: 4. CDR3 bases: TGTGCCAGCTCACCCCCTAGCGGGATATACAATGAGCAGTTCTTC. This encodes CASSPPSGIYNEQFF.

This chain uses TRBV27 with TRBJ2-3; D unresolved. V lost 2 bases and J lost 2, with 8 bases in between. Germline assignment: CDR1 MNHEY and CDR2 SMNVEV (reference sequence). The CDR3 is 14 amino acids. CDR3 sequence (DNA): TGTGCCAGCAGTTTAACGGTTTTCACAGATACGCAGTATTTT. Translated: CASSLTVFTDTQYF.